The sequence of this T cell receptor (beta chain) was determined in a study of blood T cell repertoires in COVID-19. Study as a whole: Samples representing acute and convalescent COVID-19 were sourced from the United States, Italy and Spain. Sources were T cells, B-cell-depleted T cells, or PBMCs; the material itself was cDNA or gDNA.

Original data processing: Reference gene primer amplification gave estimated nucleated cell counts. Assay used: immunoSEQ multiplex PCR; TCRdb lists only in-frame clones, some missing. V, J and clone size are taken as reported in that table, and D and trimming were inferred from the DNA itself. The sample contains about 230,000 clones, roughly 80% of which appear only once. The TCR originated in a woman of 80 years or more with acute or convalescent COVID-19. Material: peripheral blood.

The chain's CDR3 is CASRRQGSGNTIYF. The CDR3 DNA sequence: TGTGCCAGCAGACGGCAGGGGTCTGGAAACACCATATATTTT. J is TRBJ1-3 and V is TRBV28; D is possibly TRBD1 (6 bases). Trimming shortened V by 6 bases and J by 1 base, and 10 bases separated the two germline ends. The CDR3 contains 14 residues. From germline, CDR1 is MDHEN and CDR2 SYDVKM.